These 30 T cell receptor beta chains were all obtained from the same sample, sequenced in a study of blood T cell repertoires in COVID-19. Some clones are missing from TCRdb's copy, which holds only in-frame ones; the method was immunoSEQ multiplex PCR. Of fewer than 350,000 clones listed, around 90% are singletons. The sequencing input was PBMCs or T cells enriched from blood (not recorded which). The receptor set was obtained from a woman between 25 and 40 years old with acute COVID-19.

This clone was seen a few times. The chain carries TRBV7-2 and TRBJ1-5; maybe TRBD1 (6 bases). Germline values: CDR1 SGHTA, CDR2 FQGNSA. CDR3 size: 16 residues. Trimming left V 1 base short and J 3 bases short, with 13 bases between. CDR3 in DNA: TGTGCCAGCAGCTTAGGGAGTCGGGACATCAATCAGCCCCAGCATTTT. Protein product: CASSLGSRDINQPQHF. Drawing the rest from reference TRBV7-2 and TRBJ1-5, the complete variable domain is GAGVSQSPSNKVTEKGKDVELRCDPISGHTALYWYRQSLGQGLEFLIYFQGNSAPDKSGLPSDRFSAERTGGSVSTLTIQRTQQEDSAVYLCASSLGSRDINQPQHFGDGTRLSIL.

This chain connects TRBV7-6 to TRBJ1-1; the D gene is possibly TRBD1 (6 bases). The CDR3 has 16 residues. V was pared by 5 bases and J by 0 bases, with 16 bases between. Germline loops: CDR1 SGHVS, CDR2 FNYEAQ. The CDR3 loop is CASSPMTGIMNTEAFF. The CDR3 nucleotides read TGTGCCAGCAGCCCTATGACAGGAATTATGAACACTGAAGCTTTCTTT.

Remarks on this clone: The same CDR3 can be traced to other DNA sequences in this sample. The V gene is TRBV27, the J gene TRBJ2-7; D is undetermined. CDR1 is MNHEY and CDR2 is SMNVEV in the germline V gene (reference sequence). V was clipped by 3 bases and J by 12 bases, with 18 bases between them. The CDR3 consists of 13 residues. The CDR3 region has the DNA TGTGCCAGCAGTTTGACTCAAAGACCCCAACTGTACTTC. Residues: CASSLTQRPQLYF.

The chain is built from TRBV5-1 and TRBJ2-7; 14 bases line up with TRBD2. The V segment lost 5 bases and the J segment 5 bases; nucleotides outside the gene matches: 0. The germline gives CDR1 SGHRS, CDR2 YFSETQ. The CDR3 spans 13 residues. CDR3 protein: CASRGLAGDEQYF. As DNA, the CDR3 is TGCGCCAGCAGGGGACTAGCGGGAGACGAGCAGTACTTC.

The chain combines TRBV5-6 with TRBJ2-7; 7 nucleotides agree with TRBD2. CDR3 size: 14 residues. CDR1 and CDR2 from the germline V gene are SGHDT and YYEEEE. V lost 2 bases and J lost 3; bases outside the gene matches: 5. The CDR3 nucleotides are TGTGCCAGCAGCTTCGGGACTACATTCTACGAGCAGTACTTC. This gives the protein CASSFGTTFYEQYF.

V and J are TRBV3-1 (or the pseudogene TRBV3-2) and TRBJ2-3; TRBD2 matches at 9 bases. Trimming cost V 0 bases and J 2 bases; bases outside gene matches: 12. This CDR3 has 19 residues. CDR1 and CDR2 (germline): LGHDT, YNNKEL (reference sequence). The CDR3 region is CASSQETKLIAGVTDTQYF. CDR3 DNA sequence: TGTGCCAGCAGCCAAGAGACTAAGTTAATAGCGGGAGTCACAGATACGCAGTATTTT.

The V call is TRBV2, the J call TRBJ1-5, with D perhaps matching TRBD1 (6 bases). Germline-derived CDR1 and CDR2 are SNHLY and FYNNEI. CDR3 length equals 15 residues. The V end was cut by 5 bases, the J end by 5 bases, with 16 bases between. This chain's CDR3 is CASSSGQLVDQPQHF. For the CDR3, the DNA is TGTGCCAGCAGTTCGGGACAATTAGTGGATCAGCCCCAGCATTTT.

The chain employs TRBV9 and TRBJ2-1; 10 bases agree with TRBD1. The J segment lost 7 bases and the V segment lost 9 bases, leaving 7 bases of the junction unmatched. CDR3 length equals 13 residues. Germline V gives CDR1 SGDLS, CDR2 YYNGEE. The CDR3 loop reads CATGTGVLNEQFF. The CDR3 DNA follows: TGTGCCACCGGGACAGGGGTTTTGAATGAGCAGTTCTTC.

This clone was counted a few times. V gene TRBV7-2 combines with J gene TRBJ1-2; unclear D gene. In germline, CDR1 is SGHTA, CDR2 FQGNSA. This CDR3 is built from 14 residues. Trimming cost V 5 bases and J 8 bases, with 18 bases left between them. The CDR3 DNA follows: TGTGCCAGCAGCCATCCGACGGGAGAAAGGGGCTACACCTTC. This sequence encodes CASSHPTGERGYTF.

CDR3 loop: CASSSGLSNQPQHF. The CDR3 coding sequence is TGTGCCAGCAGTTCAGGCCTTAGCAATCAGCCCCAGCATTTT. V and J are TRBV28 and TRBJ1-5; unclear D gene. V was pared by 4 bases and J by 0 bases, with 7 bases between. CDR3 length: 14 amino acids. Germline assignment: CDR1 MDHEN and CDR2 SYDVKM. Drawing the rest from reference TRBV28 and TRBJ1-5, the complete variable domain is DVKVTQSSRYLVKRTGEKVFLECVQDMDHENMFWYRQDPGLGLRLIYFSYDVKMKEKGDIPEGYSVSREKKERFSLILESASTNQTSMYLCASSSGLSNQPQHFGDGTRLSIL.

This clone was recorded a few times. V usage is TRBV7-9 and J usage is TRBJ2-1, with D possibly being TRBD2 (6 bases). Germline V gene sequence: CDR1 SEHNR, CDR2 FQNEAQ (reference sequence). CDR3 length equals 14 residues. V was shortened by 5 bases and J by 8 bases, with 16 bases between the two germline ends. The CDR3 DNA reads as TGTGCCAGCAGCCAAACGGGAGTAACGGATGAGCAGTTCTTC. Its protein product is CASSQTGVTDEQFF.

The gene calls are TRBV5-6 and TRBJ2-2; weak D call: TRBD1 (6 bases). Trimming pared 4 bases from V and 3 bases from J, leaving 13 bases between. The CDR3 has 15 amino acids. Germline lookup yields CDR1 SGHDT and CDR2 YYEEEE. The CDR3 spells CASSTISGDTGELFF. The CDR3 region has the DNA TGTGCCAGCAGCACAATCTCAGGGGACACCGGGGAGCTGTTTTTT.

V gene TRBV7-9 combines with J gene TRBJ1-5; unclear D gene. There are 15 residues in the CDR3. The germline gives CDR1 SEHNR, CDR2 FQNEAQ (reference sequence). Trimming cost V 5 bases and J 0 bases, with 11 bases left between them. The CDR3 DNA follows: TGTGCCAGCAGCAAGCTCGGGGATAGCAATCAGCCCCAGCATTTT. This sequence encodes CASSKLGDSNQPQHF. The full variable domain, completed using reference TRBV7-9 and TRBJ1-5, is DTGVSQNPRHKITKRGQNVTFRCDPISEHNRLYWYRQTLGQGPEFLTYFQNEAQLEKSRLLSDRFSAERPKGSFSTLEIQRTEQGDSAMYLCASSKLGDSNQPQHFGDGTRLSIL.

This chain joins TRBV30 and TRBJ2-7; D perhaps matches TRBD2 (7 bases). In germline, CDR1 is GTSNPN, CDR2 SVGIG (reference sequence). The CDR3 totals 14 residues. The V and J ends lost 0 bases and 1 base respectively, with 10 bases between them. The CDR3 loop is CAWSVGGTSYEQYF. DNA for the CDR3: TGTGCCTGGAGTGTGGGGGGGACATCCTACGAGCAGTACTTC.

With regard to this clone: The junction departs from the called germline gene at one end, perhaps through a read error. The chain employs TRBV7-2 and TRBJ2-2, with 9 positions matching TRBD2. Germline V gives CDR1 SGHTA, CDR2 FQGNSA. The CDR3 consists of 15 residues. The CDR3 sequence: CASSVAGVGTGELFF. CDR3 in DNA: TGTGCCAGCAGCGTAGCGGGAGTAGGGACCGGGGAGCTGTTTTTT.

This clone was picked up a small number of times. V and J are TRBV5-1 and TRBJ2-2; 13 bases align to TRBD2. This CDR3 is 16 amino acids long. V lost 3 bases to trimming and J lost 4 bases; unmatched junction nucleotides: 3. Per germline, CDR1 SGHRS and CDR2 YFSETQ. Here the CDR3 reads CASSWTSGSVTGELFF. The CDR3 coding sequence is TGCGCCAGCAGCTGGACTAGCGGGAGTGTCACCGGGGAGCTGTTTTTT.

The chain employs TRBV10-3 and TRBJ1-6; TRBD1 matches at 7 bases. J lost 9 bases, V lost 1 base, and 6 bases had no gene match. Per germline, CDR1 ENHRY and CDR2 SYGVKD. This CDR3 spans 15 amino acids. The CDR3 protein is CAISEWGQTGSPLHF. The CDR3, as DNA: TGTGCCATCAGTGAGTGGGGACAGACCGGTTCACCCCTCCACTTT.

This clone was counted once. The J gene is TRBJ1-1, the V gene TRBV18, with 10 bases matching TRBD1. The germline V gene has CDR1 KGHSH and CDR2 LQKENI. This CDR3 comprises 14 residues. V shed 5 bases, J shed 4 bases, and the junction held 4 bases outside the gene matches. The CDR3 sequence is CASSAGQGSTEAFF. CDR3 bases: TGTGCCAGCTCAGCGGGACAGGGGAGCACTGAAGCTTTCTTT.

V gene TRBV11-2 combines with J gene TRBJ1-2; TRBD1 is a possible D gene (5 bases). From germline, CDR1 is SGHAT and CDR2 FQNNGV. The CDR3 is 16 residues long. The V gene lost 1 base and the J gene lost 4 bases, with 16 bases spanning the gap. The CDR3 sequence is CASSLGGGRVTYGYTF. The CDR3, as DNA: TGTGCCAGCAGCTTAGGGGGAGGCAGGGTCACCTATGGCTACACCTTC.

The CDR3 protein is CASSKGSGGLYEQYF. CDR3 in DNA: TGTGCCAGCAGCAAAGGGTCAGGGGGCCTCTACGAGCAGTACTTC. The chain has TRBV21-1 and TRBJ2-7; TRBD1 is taken as the D call from the table, unchecked against the DNA. TRBV21-1 is labeled a pseudogene. This CDR3 comprises 15 residues.

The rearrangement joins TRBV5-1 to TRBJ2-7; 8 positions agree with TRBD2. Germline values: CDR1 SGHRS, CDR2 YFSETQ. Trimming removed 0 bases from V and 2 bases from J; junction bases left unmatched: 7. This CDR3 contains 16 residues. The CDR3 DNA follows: TGCGCCAGCAGCTTGGTTGCGGGAGGTCTAACCTACGAGCAGTACTTC. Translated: CASSLVAGGLTYEQYF.

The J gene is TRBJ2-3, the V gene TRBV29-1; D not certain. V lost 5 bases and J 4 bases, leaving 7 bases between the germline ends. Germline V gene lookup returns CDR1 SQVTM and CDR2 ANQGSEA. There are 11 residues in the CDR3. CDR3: CSVLSADTQYF. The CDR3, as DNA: TGCAGCGTTCTCTCAGCAGATACGCAGTATTTT.

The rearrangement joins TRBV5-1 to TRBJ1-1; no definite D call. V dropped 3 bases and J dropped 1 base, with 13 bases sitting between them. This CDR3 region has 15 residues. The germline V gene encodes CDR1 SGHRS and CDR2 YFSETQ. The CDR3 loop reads CASSSRPAGNTEAFF. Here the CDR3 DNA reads TGCGCCAGCAGCTCCCGACCGGCGGGGAACACTGAAGCTTTCTTT.

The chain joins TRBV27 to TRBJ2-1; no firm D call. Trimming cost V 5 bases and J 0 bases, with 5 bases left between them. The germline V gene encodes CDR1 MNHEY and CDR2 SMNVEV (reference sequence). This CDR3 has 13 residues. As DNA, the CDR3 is TGTGCCAGCAGTAGTAGCTCCTACAATGAGCAGTTCTTC. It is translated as CASSSSSYNEQFF.

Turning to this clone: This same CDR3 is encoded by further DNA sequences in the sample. In DNA form, the CDR3 reads TGTGCCAGCTCACCACCGGCGGGAGGGCCCTACAATGAGCAGTTCTTC. Its translation is CASSPPAGGPYNEQFF. V gene TRBV18 combines with J gene TRBJ2-1, with TRBD2 identical over 9 bases. The CDR3 is 16 amino acids. The V segment lost 0 bases and the J segment 2 bases; nucleotides outside the gene matches: 2. In germline, CDR1 is KGHSH, CDR2 LQKENI. Supplemented by reference TRBV18 and TRBJ2-1, the full variable domain reads NAGVMQNPRHLVRRRGQEARLRCSPMKGHSHVYWYRQLPEEGLKFMVYLQKENIIDESGMPKERFSAEFPKEGPSILRIQQVVRGDSAAYFCASSPPAGGPYNEQFFGPGTRLTVL.

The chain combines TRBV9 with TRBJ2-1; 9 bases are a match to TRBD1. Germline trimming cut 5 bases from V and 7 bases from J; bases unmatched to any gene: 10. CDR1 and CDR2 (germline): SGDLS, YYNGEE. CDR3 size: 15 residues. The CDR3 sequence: CASSHSGTGMNEQFF. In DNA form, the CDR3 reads TGTGCCAGCAGTCACTCAGGGACAGGGATGAATGAGCAGTTCTTC.

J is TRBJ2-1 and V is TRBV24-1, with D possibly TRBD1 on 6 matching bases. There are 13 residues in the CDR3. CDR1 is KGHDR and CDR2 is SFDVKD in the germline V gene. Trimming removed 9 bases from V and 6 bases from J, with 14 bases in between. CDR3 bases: TGTGCCACCGAGTCAGGGGTGTCCAATGAGCAGTTCTTC. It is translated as CATESGVSNEQFF.

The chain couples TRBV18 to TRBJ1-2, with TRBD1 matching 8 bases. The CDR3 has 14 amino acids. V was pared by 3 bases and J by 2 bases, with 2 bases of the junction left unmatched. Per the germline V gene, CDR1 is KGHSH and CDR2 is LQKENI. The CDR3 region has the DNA TGTGCCAGCTCACCGGGACAGGTGAACTATGGCTACACCTTC. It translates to CASSPGQVNYGYTF.

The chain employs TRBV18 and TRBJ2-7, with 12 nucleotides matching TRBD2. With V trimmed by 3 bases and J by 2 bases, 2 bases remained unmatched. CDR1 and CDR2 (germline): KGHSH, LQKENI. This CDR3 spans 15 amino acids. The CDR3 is CASSPSSGRAYEQYF. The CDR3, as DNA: TGTGCCAGCTCACCCTCTAGCGGGAGGGCCTACGAGCAGTACTTC. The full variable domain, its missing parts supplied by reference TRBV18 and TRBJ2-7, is NAGVMQNPRHLVRRRGQEARLRCSPMKGHSHVYWYRQLPEEGLKFMVYLQKENIIDESGMPKERFSAEFPKEGPSILRIQQVVRGDSAAYFCASSPSSGRAYEQYFGPGTRLTVT.

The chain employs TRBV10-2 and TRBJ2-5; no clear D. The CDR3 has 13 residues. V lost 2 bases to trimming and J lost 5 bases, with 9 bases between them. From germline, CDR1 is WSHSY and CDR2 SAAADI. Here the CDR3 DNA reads TGCGCCAGCAGTGAGACAATTCCCGAGACCCAGTACTTC. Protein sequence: CASSETIPETQYF.